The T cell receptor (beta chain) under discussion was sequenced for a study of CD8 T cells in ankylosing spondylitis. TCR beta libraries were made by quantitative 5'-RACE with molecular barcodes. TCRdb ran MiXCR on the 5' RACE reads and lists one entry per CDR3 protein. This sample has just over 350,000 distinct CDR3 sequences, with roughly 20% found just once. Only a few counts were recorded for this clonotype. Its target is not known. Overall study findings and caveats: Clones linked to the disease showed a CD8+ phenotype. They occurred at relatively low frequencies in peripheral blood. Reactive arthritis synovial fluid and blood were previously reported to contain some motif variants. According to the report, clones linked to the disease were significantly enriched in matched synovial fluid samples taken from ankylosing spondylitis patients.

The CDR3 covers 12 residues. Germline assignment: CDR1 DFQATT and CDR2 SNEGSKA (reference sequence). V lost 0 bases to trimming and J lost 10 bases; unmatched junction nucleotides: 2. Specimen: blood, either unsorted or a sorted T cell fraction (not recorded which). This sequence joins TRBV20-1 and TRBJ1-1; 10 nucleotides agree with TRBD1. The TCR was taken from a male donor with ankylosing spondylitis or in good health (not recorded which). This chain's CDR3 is CSARDGTGAAFF. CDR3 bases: TGCAGTGCTAGAGATGGGACAGGGGCAGCTTTCTTT.